Shown below are 27 T cell receptor beta chains from a single sample sequenced in a study of regulatory T cells in long-lasting Graves disease. This sample's time point: persistent/refractory GD, antithyroid drugs over 5 years with positive TRAb. The TCR library was made from RNA extracted from PBMCs. Arm-PCR of CDR3 regions and iRepertoire HTBI primers were the basis on which TCR beta libraries were built. Each CDR3 protein gets one entry after TCRdb re-called the multiplex PCR reads with MiXCR. The table has about 660,000 distinct CDR3 sequences, approximately 31% seen once. Sequencing used peripheral blood mononuclear cells (PBMCs), obtained when the disease was refractory, from a patient treated with antithyroid drugs. These receptors came from a female donor with Graves disease.

In its sample, this clonotype was seen a few times. This chain connects TRBV6-5 to TRBJ2-5; 7 bases agree with TRBD2. Germline assignment: CDR1 MNHEY and CDR2 SVGAGI. After removal of 4 bases from V and 9 bases from J, the junction contained 14 bases not matched to a gene. The CDR3 contains 15 residues. CDR3 in DNA: TGTGCCAGCAGTTTTTGGGGGGACTATCAAGGTTCCCAGTACTTC. Its protein is CASSFWGDYQGSQYF.

This clonotype was seen at least ten times. The chain links TRBV6-2 or TRBV6-3 to TRBJ1-5; tentative D call: TRBD1 (5 bases). The V end lost 4 bases, the J end lost 5 bases, and 12 bases lay between the germline ends. Per the germline V gene, CDR1 is MNHEY and CDR2 is SVGEGT. The CDR3 sequence is 14 residues long. DNA for the CDR3: TGTGCCAGCAGTTTCAGTAGGGGAGATCAGCCCCAGCATTTT. Amino acids: CASSFSRGDQPQHF.

Many counts were recorded for this clonotype. CDR3 sequence: CASSFAGRGIAGAFF. In DNA, the CDR3 is TGTGCCAGCAGTTTCGCGGGGCGGGGCATCGCGGGAGCTTTCTTT. This chain uses TRBV12-3 or TRBV12-4 with TRBJ1-1; maybe TRBD1 (5 bases). Trimming took off 3 bases at V and 10 bases at J, with 21 bases between the two ends. This CDR3 is built from 15 residues.

The chain recombines TRBV27 with TRBJ2-7; TRBD1 is a possible D gene (6 bases). CDR1 and CDR2 (germline): MNHEY, SMNVEV (reference sequence). CDR3 length equals 15 residues. V lost 0 bases and J 9 bases, leaving 18 bases between the germline ends. The CDR3 DNA reads as TGTGCCAGCAGTTTATCTGCAAGGGGGATGCACGGGCAGTACTTC. This codes for CASSLSARGMHGQYF.

This clonotype was counted a few times. This chain links TRBV28 with TRBJ1-5, with 10 positions matching TRBD1. J was trimmed by 3 bases and V by 5 bases; bases with no gene match: 7. The V gene's germline CDR1 is MDHEN and CDR2 SYDVKM. The CDR3 runs 16 residues. Here the CDR3 DNA reads TGTGCCAGCAGTCTTTCGACAGGGGGCGACAATCAGCCCCAGCATTTT. It encodes CASSLSTGGDNQPQHF.

This clonotype has only a few counts. V usage is TRBV6-1 and J usage is TRBJ1-2; 8 nucleotides match TRBD1. The germline V gene encodes CDR1 MNHNS and CDR2 SASEGT. The CDR3 length is 14 residues. V lost 5 bases and J lost 4; bases outside the gene matches: 6. CDR3 residues: CASSPGQATYGYTF. In DNA form, the CDR3 reads TGTGCCAGCAGTCCGGGACAGGCGACCTATGGCTACACCTTC.

The chain employs TRBV7-2 and TRBJ2-7; 7 bases map to TRBD1. CDR1 is SGHTA and CDR2 is FQGNSA in the germline V gene. This CDR3 spans 16 amino acids. V lost 2 bases, J lost 1 base, and 8 bases stayed unmatched. As DNA, the CDR3 is TGTGCCAGCAGCTTAAGTTGGGGACAGAGGTCCTACGAGCAGTACTTC. It translates to CASSLSWGQRSYEQYF.

Many counts were recorded for this clonotype. The CDR3 DNA is TGTGCCAGAGGGACGGGAGGAGGAGAAAAACTGTTTTTT. It codes for CARGTGGGEKLFF. The chain joins TRBV2 to TRBJ1-4; TRBD1 might be the D (5 bases). The CDR3 is 13 residues long. With 9 bases removed from V and 8 bases from J, the gap between germline ends came to 16 bases. Germline V CDR1 and CDR2: SNHLY, FYNNEI.

This clonotype was recorded at least ten times. The V gene is TRBV28, the J gene TRBJ1-2; unclear D gene. V lost 6 bases and J 4 bases, leaving 6 bases between the germline ends. The CDR3 runs 11 residues. Germline V gene lookup returns CDR1 MDHEN and CDR2 SYDVKM. The CDR3 sequence is CASRFGYGYTF. CDR3 DNA: TGTGCCAGCAGATTCGGCTATGGCTACACCTTC.

This clonotype appeared a few times. The V and J genes are TRBV28 and TRBJ2-7, with 7 bases that match TRBD1. V trimming: 1 base; J trimming: 3 bases; junction bases outside the gene matches: 6. Germline CDR1 MDHEN, CDR2 SYDVKM. The CDR3 length is 15 residues. CDR3 in amino acids: CASSLSGDSIYEQYF. DNA of the CDR3: TGTGCCAGCAGTTTATCCGGGGACAGTATCTACGAGCAGTACTTC.

The genes are TRBV6-1 and TRBJ1-5; TRBD1 agrees at 11 bases. After removal of 1 base from V and 11 bases from J, the junction contained 7 bases not matched to a gene. The CDR3 is made up of 15 amino acids. Per germline, CDR1 MNHNS and CDR2 SASEGT. The CDR3 loop reads CASSEEWTGGWAQHF. The CDR3 nucleotides read TGTGCCAGCAGTGAAGAGTGGACAGGGGGCTGGGCCCAGCATTTT.

This clonotype was seen at least ten times. This chain joins TRBV28 and TRBJ1-5; a possible D gene is TRBD1 (5 bases). V was trimmed by 7 bases and J by 3 bases, leaving 13 bases between them. This CDR3 is built from 14 residues. Germline V gives CDR1 MDHEN, CDR2 SYDVKM. As DNA, the CDR3 is TGTGCCAGCATCTCGAGACAGCACAATCAGCCCCAGCATTTT. Translated: CASISRQHNQPQHF. The entire variable domain, with the rest obtained from reference TRBV28 and TRBJ1-5, is as follows: DVKVTQSSRYLVKRTGEKVFLECVQDMDHENMFWYRQDPGLGLRLIYFSYDVKMKEKGDIPEGYSVSREKKERFSLILESASTNQTSMYLCASISRQHNQPQHFGDGTRLSIL.

This clonotype has only a few counts. The CDR3 spells CASRRRSSPLHF. CDR3 DNA sequence: TGTGCCAGCAGACGGAGATCGTCACCCCTCCACTTT. This chain connects TRBV6-1 to TRBJ1-6; no clear D gene. The CDR3 spans 12 residues. Per the germline V gene, CDR1 is MNHNS and CDR2 is SASEGT. The ends were cut back, 6 bases at V and 10 bases at J, with 10 bases in the middle.

The chain carries TRBV7-9 and TRBJ2-7; tentatively, D is TRBD1 (6 bases). The CDR3 has 11 amino acids. V lost 7 bases, J lost 5 bases, and 9 bases lay in between. Per germline, CDR1 SEHNR and CDR2 FQNEAQ (reference sequence). CDR3 nucleotide sequence: TGTGCCAGCACAGGGGTGCACGAGCAGTACTTC. The encoded protein is CASTGVHEQYF.

This clonotype was seen only a few times. J is TRBJ1-1 and V is TRBV6-1; D not resolved. CDR1 is MNHNS and CDR2 is SASEGT in the germline V gene. Between the trimmed V and J ends, which lost 7 bases and 1 base, there was a span of 13 bases. The CDR3 runs 14 residues. CDR3 sequence (DNA): TGTGCCAGCACCTTGGACGGCCAGAACACTGAAGCTTTCTTT. This encodes CASTLDGQNTEAFF.

Comment on this clonotype: A read error is possible here, since a much larger clone lies one base away. V gene TRBV6-2 or TRBV6-3 combines with J gene TRBJ1-6, with no clear D. Germline values: CDR1 MNHEY, CDR2 SVGEGT. V lost 2 bases and J lost 5, with 4 bases in between. CDR3 length: 13 amino acids. The CDR3 coding sequence is TGTGCCAGCAGTTACAGGGATAATTCACCCCTCCACTTT. Translated: CASSYRDNSPLHF.

This clonotype appeared a single time. The chain joins TRBV6-1 to TRBJ1-2, with 8 bases identical to TRBD1. In germline, CDR1 is MNHNS, CDR2 SASEGT. This CDR3 comprises 14 residues. With V trimmed by 4 bases and J by 8 bases, 9 bases remained unmatched. The CDR3 protein is CASSAYQGARGYTF. In DNA, the CDR3 is TGTGCCAGCAGTGCATATCAGGGGGCGCGGGGCTACACCTTC.

The V gene is TRBV20-1, the J gene TRBJ1-5, with 8 bases aligning to TRBD1. The CDR3 spans 12 residues. V was pared by 6 bases and J by 8 bases, with 6 bases of the junction left unmatched. The germline CDR1 and CDR2 sequences are DFQATT and SNEGSKA (reference sequence). This chain's CDR3 is CSATGGMEPQHF. The CDR3, as DNA: TGCAGTGCCACAGGGGGAATGGAGCCCCAGCATTTT.

This clonotype was recorded at least ten times. The chain carries TRBV6-5 and TRBJ1-1, with D possibly being TRBD1 (5 bases). The CDR3 contains 14 residues. Looked up from germline, CDR1 is MNHEY and CDR2 is SVGAGI. Between the trimmed V and J ends, which lost 2 bases and 1 base, there was a span of 8 bases. CDR3 region: CASSYAGTNTEAFF. For the CDR3, the DNA is TGTGCCAGCAGTTACGCAGGGACGAACACTGAAGCTTTCTTT.

V usage is TRBV29-1 and J usage is TRBJ2-5; TRBD1 aligns across 8 bases. V trimming: 0 bases; J trimming: 5 bases; junction bases outside the gene matches: 11. CDR1 and CDR2 (germline): SQVTM, ANQGSEA. CDR3 length equals 16 residues. CDR3 in amino acids: CSVEDRATGAGETQYF. Here the CDR3 DNA reads TGCAGCGTTGAAGATCGGGCGACAGGGGCGGGGGAGACCCAGTACTTC.

The chain recombines TRBV5-1 with TRBJ2-7, with 8 nucleotides matching TRBD1. V lost 5 bases, J lost 2 bases, and 9 bases stayed unmatched. Germline V gene lookup returns CDR1 SGHRS and CDR2 YFSETQ. The CDR3 runs to 15 residues. DNA of the CDR3: TGCGCCAGCAGAACCGTCGGGACAGGCGCCTACGAGCAGTACTTC. This gives the protein CASRTVGTGAYEQYF. The complete variable domain, with remaining parts taken from reference TRBV5-1 and TRBJ2-7, reads KAGVTQTPRYLIKTRGQQVTLSCSPISGHRSVSWYQQTPGQGLQFLFEYFSETQRNKGNFPGRFSGRQFSNSRSEMNVSTLELGDSALYLCASRTVGTGAYEQYFGPGTRLTVT.

This clonotype was found many times. J is TRBJ2-7 and V is TRBV2; the match to TRBD1 covers 7 bases. Germline V gene data show CDR1 as SNHLY and CDR2 as FYNNEI. This CDR3 is 13 amino acids long. With 7 bases clipped from V and 3 bases from J, the junction kept 6 bases outside the gene matches. The CDR3, as DNA: TGTGCCAGCATAGCAGGGGGATTCTACGAGCAGTACTTC. Protein product: CASIAGGFYEQYF.

This chain links TRBV6-1 with TRBJ2-7; the match to TRBD2 covers 13 bases. The germline V gene has CDR1 MNHNS and CDR2 SASEGT. The CDR3 is 15 residues long. Trimming cost V 4 bases and J 4 bases; bases outside gene matches: 4. This CDR3 is CASSGLAGGFYEQYF. For the CDR3, the DNA is TGTGCCAGCAGTGGACTAGCGGGAGGCTTTTACGAGCAGTACTTC.

This clonotype was recorded a few times. The genes are TRBV18 and TRBJ1-5; D gene ambiguous. Trimming stripped 1 base from V and 4 bases from J, with 8 bases between. CDR1 is KGHSH, CDR2 LQKENI, per germline. The CDR3 covers 14 residues. CDR3 residues: CASSPREGNQPQHF. The CDR3 region has the DNA TGTGCCAGCTCACCACGGGAGGGAAATCAGCCCCAGCATTTT.

This clonotype was counted between two and nine times. The chain uses TRBV9 and TRBJ1-4, with 9 bases aligning to TRBD1. The CDR3 covers 16 residues. Per the germline V gene, CDR1 is SGDLS and CDR2 is YYNGEE. Trimming at V came to 2 bases and at J to 3 bases, leaving 5 bases not matched to a gene. In nucleotides, the CDR3 is TGTGCCAGCAGCGTCGGGACAGGGTCAGCTAATGAAAAACTGTTTTTT. Its protein is CASSVGTGSANEKLFF.

About this clonotype itself: A much larger clonotype is one base distant, so this may be a read error. V gene TRBV12-3 or TRBV12-4 combines with J gene TRBJ1-1; TRBD1 aligns across 7 bases. The CDR3 consists of 11 residues. After removal of 7 bases from V and 9 bases from J, the junction contained 5 bases not matched to a gene. The CDR3 region has the DNA TGTGCCAGCACCGAGGGACAGAAAGCTTTCTTT. This codes for CASTEGQKAFF.

The V gene is TRBV7-3, the J gene TRBJ2-2; 7 nucleotides align to TRBD1. The V gene end was trimmed by 2 bases and the J gene end by 5 bases; junction bases not matched to a gene: 2. CDR1 is SGHTA, CDR2 FQGTGA, per germline. This CDR3 spans 14 amino acids. This CDR3 is CASSLATGTGELFF. Here the CDR3 DNA reads TGTGCCAGCAGCTTAGCGACAGGGACCGGGGAGCTGTTTTTT.